One and the same sample provided the 30 T cell receptor beta chains below, sequenced in a study of blood T cell repertoires in COVID-19. Measured with immunoSEQ multiplex PCR; TCRdb has only the in-frame clones, and not every one. The table has 55,000 to 95,000 clones, 82% seen once; the top ten hold 1.5% to 2%. Sequenced input: peripheral blood. These receptors originate from a woman aged 55 to 70 with acute or convalescent COVID-19.

This chain links TRBV5-1 with TRBJ1-4; no reliable D call. The CDR3 spans 13 residues. Trimming stripped 0 bases from V and 6 bases from J, with 6 bases between. Germline assignment: CDR1 SGHRS and CDR2 YFSETQ. The CDR3 here is CASSLVVDEKLFF. The CDR3 DNA sequence: TGCGCCAGCAGCTTGGTAGTCGATGAAAAACTGTTTTTT.

The rearrangement uses TRBV18 and TRBJ1-5, with D tentatively TRBD1 (6 bases). Germline CDR1 and CDR2: KGHSH and LQKENI. The CDR3 sequence is 16 residues long. The V end lost 3 bases, the J end lost 5 bases, and 17 bases lay between the germline ends. The CDR3 sequence: CASSPLGQGSDQPQHF. The CDR3 bases are TGTGCCAGCTCACCCCTTGGGCAGGGGAGCGATCAGCCCCAGCATTTT.

The V and J genes are TRBV19 and TRBJ1-2; D remains unclear. CDR1 LNHDA and CDR2 SQIVND come from the germline V gene (reference sequence). The CDR3 is 14 residues long. Trimming left V 2 bases short and J 7 bases short, with 14 bases between. CDR3: CASSITGMGGGYTF. In DNA, the CDR3 is TGTGCCAGTAGTATAACGGGGATGGGAGGTGGCTACACCTTC. The whole variable domain, remainder taken from reference TRBV19 and TRBJ1-2, is DGGITQSPKYLFRKEGQNVTLSCEQNLNHDAMYWYRQDPGQGLRLIYYSQIVNDFQKGDIAEGYSVSREKKESFPLTVTSAQKNPTAFYLCASSITGMGGGYTFGSGTRLTVV.

This clone was detected once. This chain links TRBV7-9 with TRBJ1-2, with 8 bases lining up with TRBD1. Germline CDR1 and CDR2: SEHNR and FQNEAQ (reference sequence). After removal of 5 bases from V and 5 bases from J, the junction contained 7 bases not matched to a gene. This CDR3 is 14 amino acids long. The CDR3, as DNA: TGTGCCAGCAGCAAGGGACAGGAGGCTTATGGCTACACCTTC. Translated, it gives CASSKGQEAYGYTF.

As DNA, the CDR3 is TGTGCCAGCAACTTAGGACTAGCGGGTGACACAGATACGCAGTATTTT. Residues: CASNLGLAGDTDTQYF. J is TRBJ2-3 and V is TRBV9; 11 bases align to TRBD2. Germline lookup yields CDR1 SGDLS and CDR2 YYNGEE. The J segment lost 2 bases and the V segment lost 6 bases, leaving 8 bases of the junction unmatched. This CDR3 spans 16 amino acids.

The V gene is TRBV11-3, the J gene TRBJ1-6; 8 nucleotides align to TRBD1. The CDR3 is 15 residues long. The V and J ends lost 4 bases and 8 bases, in that order; junction bases with no gene match: 7. The germline CDR1 and CDR2 sequences are SGHNT and YENEEA. Here the CDR3 reads CASSSLRQGHSPLHF. The CDR3, as DNA: TGTGCCAGCAGCTCCCTCCGACAGGGGCATTCACCCCTCCACTTT.

This clone was seen just once. The chain recombines TRBV6-6 with TRBJ1-3; 8 bases agree with TRBD1. The germline gives CDR1 MNHNY, CDR2 SVGAGI (reference sequence). The CDR3 runs to 15 residues. Trimming at V came to 10 bases and at J to 4 bases, leaving 12 bases not matched to a gene. DNA for the CDR3: TGTGCCACCAAGGACAGGGCGGCTCTCGGAAACACCATATATTTT. Its protein is CATKDRAALGNTIYF.

The sample holds a few counts of this clone. The CDR3 region has the DNA TGCAGCGTTGAGCTAACGACAGGGGGGCGGGTTATCACTGAAGCTTTCTTT. This sequence encodes CSVELTTGGRVITEAFF. The V and J genes are TRBV29-1 and TRBJ1-1; 9 bases are shared with TRBD1. The CDR3 contains 17 residues. J was trimmed by 4 bases and V by 3 bases; bases with no gene match: 15. CDR1 is SQVTM, CDR2 ANQGSEA, per germline.

The rearrangement links TRBV28 to TRBJ2-7; the match to TRBD1 covers 9 bases. CDR1 and CDR2 from the germline V gene are MDHEN and SYDVKM. The V segment lost 6 bases and the J segment 4 bases; nucleotides outside the gene matches: 7. The CDR3 is made up of 14 amino acids. The CDR3, as DNA: TGTGCCAGCAGGCAAGGGACAGGGCCGTACGAGCAGTACTTC. It yields the protein CASRQGTGPYEQYF.

The J gene is TRBJ1-3, the V gene TRBV19, with 7 bases aligning to TRBD1. The CDR3 runs to 14 residues. V shed 5 bases and J 5 bases; nucleotides not matched to a gene: 6. Per the germline V gene, CDR1 is LNHDA and CDR2 is SQIVND (reference sequence). In DNA, the CDR3 is TGTGCCAGTAGTCCGCCGGGACAGCGAAACACCATATATTTT. As protein: CASSPPGQRNTIYF.

This chain links TRBV5-4 with TRBJ1-2; 12 bases agree with TRBD1. V dropped 0 bases and J dropped 7; count of bases not matched to a gene: 4. The CDR3 has 15 amino acids. Germline CDR1 and CDR2: SGHNT and YYREEE (reference sequence). CDR3 protein: CASSLAGDRGLGYTF. DNA of the CDR3: TGTGCCAGCAGCTTGGCCGGGGACAGGGGGCTTGGCTACACCTTC.

In its sample, this clone was seen once. This chain links TRBV7-9 with TRBJ2-7, with TRBD2 identical over 13 bases. The V segment lost 5 bases and the J segment 1 base; nucleotides outside the gene matches: 8. This CDR3 spans 17 amino acids. Germline loops: CDR1 SEHNR, CDR2 FQNEAQ (reference sequence). CDR3 loop: CASSASPGLAGSYEQYF. The DNA of the CDR3 is TGTGCCAGCAGCGCGTCCCCGGGACTAGCGGGGTCCTACGAGCAGTACTTC.

The chain couples TRBV4-1 to TRBJ1-4; TRBD1 matches 11 bases. The V gene end was trimmed by 2 bases and the J gene end by 0 bases; junction bases not matched to a gene: 5. This CDR3 region has 18 residues. Germline lookup yields CDR1 MGHRA and CDR2 YSYEKL. The CDR3 reads CASSQTGTGGATNEKLFF. The DNA for the CDR3 is TGCGCCAGCAGCCAAACCGGGACAGGGGGGGCAACTAATGAAAAACTGTTTTTT.

The chain recombines TRBV19 with TRBJ2-1, with D possibly being TRBD1 (6 bases). The ends were cut back, 5 bases at V and 3 bases at J, with 8 bases in the middle. CDR1 and CDR2 from the germline V gene are LNHDA and SQIVND (reference sequence). CDR3 length: 13 residues. The CDR3, as DNA: TGTGCCAGTAGTGGACAGTTCTACAATGAGCAGTTCTTC. Translating it yields CASSGQFYNEQFF.

The gene calls are TRBV5-1 and TRBJ1-1, with D unresolved. Germline CDR1 reads SGHRS; CDR2 reads YFSETQ. The V gene lost 6 bases and the J gene lost 2 bases, with 14 bases spanning the gap. The CDR3 runs to 14 residues. The CDR3 loop is CASIDVRGNTEAFF. In DNA form, the CDR3 reads TGCGCCAGCATCGACGTACGGGGAAACACTGAAGCTTTCTTT.

The rearrangement uses TRBV19 and TRBJ2-1; TRBD1 matches 7 bases. The CDR3 is 15 amino acids. Germline loops: CDR1 LNHDA, CDR2 SQIVND (reference sequence). With 4 bases clipped from V and 8 bases from J, the junction kept 11 bases outside the gene matches. The CDR3 DNA is TGTGCCAGTAGTAGAGGGACAGCCGGGAAGGATGAGCAGTTCTTC. Translated, it gives CASSRGTAGKDEQFF.

This chain connects TRBV6-1 to TRBJ1-6, with D possibly TRBD1 on 5 matching bases. Germline assignment: CDR1 MNHNS and CDR2 SASEGT. This CDR3 has 13 amino acids. V was shortened by 11 bases and J by 6 bases, with 14 bases between the two germline ends. CDR3 nucleotide sequence: TGTGCCGGTCGAGACAGCTCTAATTCACCCCTCCACTTT. This sequence encodes CAGRDSSNSPLHF.

This clone has only a few counts. V is TRBV29-1 and J is TRBJ2-2; 9 bases map to TRBD1. The CDR3 is 14 residues long. In germline, CDR1 is SQVTM, CDR2 ANQGSEA. V dropped 4 bases and J dropped 7; count of bases not matched to a gene: 7. DNA of the CDR3: TGCAGCGTTGCCTCCGGGACAGGGAGCGGGGAGCTGTTTTTT. It specifies CSVASGTGSGELFF.

The chain employs TRBV30 and TRBJ2-7; 10 positions agree with TRBD2. The V gene's germline CDR1 is GTSNPN and CDR2 SVGIG (reference sequence). CDR3 length equals 20 residues. Trimming cost V 0 bases and J 4 bases; bases outside gene matches: 21. CDR3 in DNA: TGTGCCTGGAGTGTTGAGAGGGGACTAGCGCGGAGTTTCACTCCTTACGAGCAGTACTTC. Translated, it gives CAWSVERGLARSFTPYEQYF.

The rearrangement links TRBV30 to TRBJ2-7, with a weak D call TRBD2 (6 bases). The germline V gene encodes CDR1 GTSNPN and CDR2 SVGIG (reference sequence). This CDR3 comprises 11 residues. Deletions cut 8 bases from V and 2 bases from J, with 10 bases between. The CDR3 reads CAGSGAYEQYF. In DNA form, the CDR3 reads TGTGCCGGGTCGGGAGCCTACGAGCAGTACTTC. The full variable domain, with the rest looked up from reference TRBV30 and TRBJ2-7, is SQTIHQWPATLVQPVGSPLSLECTVEGTSNPNLYWYRQAAGRGLQLLFYSVGIGQISSEVPQNLSASRPQDRQFILSSKKLLLSDSGFYLCAGSGAYEQYFGPGTRLTVT.

This chain links TRBV11-3 with TRBJ1-2; 12 bases line up with TRBD1. The CDR3 sequence is 15 residues long. CDR1 is SGHNT, CDR2 YENEEA, per germline. The V and J ends lost 5 bases and 4 bases, in that order; junction bases with no gene match: 5. The CDR3 bases are TGTGCCAGCAGCCATGGGACAGGGGGCGCCTATGGCTACACCTTC. It encodes CASSHGTGGAYGYTF.

The chain uses TRBV3-1 (or the pseudogene TRBV3-2) and TRBJ2-5; 7 nucleotides align to TRBD1. V lost 8 bases, J lost 1 base, and 4 bases stayed unmatched. Looked up from germline, CDR1 is LGHDT and CDR2 is YNNKEL (reference sequence). The CDR3 runs to 13 residues. The CDR3 loop is CASEQGRQETQYF. In DNA form, the CDR3 reads TGTGCCAGCGAACAGGGGCGCCAAGAGACCCAGTACTTC.

The V call is TRBV5-1, the J call TRBJ2-1; 7 bases are shared with TRBD2. Germline CDR1 and CDR2: SGHRS and YFSETQ. With 0 bases clipped from V and 5 bases from J, the junction kept 11 bases outside the gene matches. The CDR3 covers 17 residues. DNA for the CDR3: TGCGCCAGCAGCTTGGCGTCCGGCGGGAGTGGAAACAATGAGCAGTTCTTC. Translation gives CASSLASGGSGNNEQFF. Full variable domain (missing parts from reference TRBV5-1 and TRBJ2-1): KAGVTQTPRYLIKTRGQQVTLSCSPISGHRSVSWYQQTPGQGLQFLFEYFSETQRNKGNFPGRFSGRQFSNSRSEMNVSTLELGDSALYLCASSLASGGSGNNEQFFGPGTRLTVL.

The chain uses TRBV28 and TRBJ2-7, with 13 bases that match TRBD2. Trimming at V came to 5 bases and at J to 9 bases, leaving 10 bases not matched to a gene. Germline CDR1 is MDHEN and CDR2 is SYDVKM. This CDR3 region has 15 residues. The CDR3 nucleotides read TGTGCCAGCAGTCAACCACTAGCGGGAGGGCAATTGCAGTACTTC. Translation gives CASSQPLAGGQLQYF.

This clone showed up just once. The chain couples TRBV7-9 to TRBJ2-3; the match to TRBD2 covers 8 bases. Germline trimming cut 2 bases from V and 0 bases from J; bases unmatched to any gene: 1. There are 15 residues in the CDR3. Germline CDR1 reads SEHNR; CDR2 reads FQNEAQ (reference sequence). The CDR3 sequence: CASSLPSGSTDTQYF. CDR3 nucleotides: TGTGCCAGCAGCTTACCTAGCGGGAGCACAGATACGCAGTATTTT.

The chain recombines TRBV15 with TRBJ2-1; tentatively, D is TRBD1 (6 bases). Per germline, CDR1 LNHNV and CDR2 YYDKDF (reference sequence). Trimming took off 0 bases at V and 0 bases at J, with 15 bases between the two ends. The CDR3 totals 18 residues. The CDR3, as DNA: TGTGCCACCAGCAGAGACTACGGGACACGACACTCCTACAATGAGCAGTTCTTC. This encodes CATSRDYGTRHSYNEQFF.

CDR3 loop: CASSQYRGLGSPLHF. The CDR3 DNA reads TGTGCCAGCAGTCAATACAGGGGGCTCGGTTCACCCCTCCACTTT. The rearrangement links TRBV27 to TRBJ1-6, with 9 bases matching TRBD1. CDR1 and CDR2 from the germline V gene are MNHEY and SMNVEV (reference sequence). The CDR3 contains 15 residues. Germline trimming cut 5 bases from V and 9 bases from J; bases unmatched to any gene: 8.

The CDR3: CATESQGLDGYTF. In DNA, the CDR3 is TGTGCCACCGAGTCACAGGGTTTAGATGGCTACACCTTC. J is TRBJ1-2 and V is TRBV28, with a weak D call TRBD1 (6 bases). Trimming took off 10 bases at V and 6 bases at J, with 18 bases between the two ends. Germline V gives CDR1 MDHEN, CDR2 SYDVKM. This CDR3 spans 13 amino acids.

The CDR3 loop reads CASTGFTEAFF. In nucleotides, the CDR3 is TGTGCCAGTACAGGGTTCACTGAAGCTTTCTTT. This chain joins TRBV28 and TRBJ1-1, with a tentative D call TRBD1 (6 bases). Between the trimmed V and J ends, which lost 9 bases and 4 bases, there was a span of 9 bases. The CDR3 is 11 residues long. Germline loops: CDR1 MDHEN, CDR2 SYDVKM.

This chain uses TRBV6-6 with TRBJ2-2; D is ambiguous. The CDR3 spans 11 residues. Germline-derived CDR1 and CDR2 are MNHNY and SVGAGI (reference sequence). V shed 10 bases and J shed 6 bases, with 9 bases lying between them. CDR3 amino acids: CAIRLAGELFF. The CDR3 bases are TGTGCCATACGGTTGGCCGGGGAGCTGTTTTTT.